The entry below describes one T cell receptor beta chain. These data come from a study of CD8 T cells in Susac syndrome. The V gene lost 3 bases and the J gene lost 2 bases, with 4 bases spanning the gap. Germline lookup yields CDR1 GTSNPN and CDR2 SVGIG (reference sequence). The CDR3 contains 11 residues. An input of roughly 0.5 to 1 ug of RNA was subjected to reverse transcription using random hexamers. Multiplex immunoSEQ PCR targeted 54 Vbeta and 13 Jbeta TCR beta segments. TCRdb re-called the immunoSEQ multiplex PCR reads through MiXCR, storing one row per CDR3 protein. The table records 95,000 to 150,000 distinct CDR3 sequences, nearly 96% of them present only once. Peripheral blood CD8+ and CD4+ T cells were profiled by TCR beta sequencing. TEMRA cells were enriched by FACS, while CD8+ and CD4+ T cells were obtained through a negative isolation that was performed magnetically.

The sample consisted of CD4+ T cells from PBMCs. This TCR was sampled from a human donor with Susac syndrome. The chain joins TRBV30 to TRBJ2-5; D gene uncertain. The DNA of the CDR3 is TGTGCCTGGAGCGATCAAGAGACCCAGTACTTC. Translated: CAWSDQETQYF.